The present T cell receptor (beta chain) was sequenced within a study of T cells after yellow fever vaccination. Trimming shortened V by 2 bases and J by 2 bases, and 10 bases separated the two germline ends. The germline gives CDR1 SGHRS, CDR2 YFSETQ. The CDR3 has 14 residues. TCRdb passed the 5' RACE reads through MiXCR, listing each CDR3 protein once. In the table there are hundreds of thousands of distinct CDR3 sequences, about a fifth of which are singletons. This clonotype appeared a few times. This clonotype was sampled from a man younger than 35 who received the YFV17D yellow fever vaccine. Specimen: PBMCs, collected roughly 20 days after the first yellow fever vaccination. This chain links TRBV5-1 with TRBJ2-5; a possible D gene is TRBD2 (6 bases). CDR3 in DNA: TGCGCCAGCAGCTTTTTCGGGGGACAAGAGACCCAGTACTTC. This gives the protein CASSFFGGQETQYF.